The source of this T cell receptor (beta chain) is a study of vaccination and CD4 T cells after COVID-19. The CDR3 runs 15 residues. V was trimmed by 5 bases and J by 3 bases, leaving 16 bases between them. In germline, CDR1 is SEHNR, CDR2 FQNEAQ (reference sequence). In regard to this clonotype: Its specificity is not known.

Oncomine TCR Beta short-read sequencing was applied to DNA from cultured CD4+ T cells. TCRdb fed the PCR reads into MiXCR, producing one record per CDR3 protein. The sample records 9,500 to 13,000 distinct CDR3 sequences, 65% being singletons. Treatment here: approximately 11-day PBMC culture with coronavirus spike peptide pools or control peptides (ViraFEST assay). The sequence was obtained from a human donor who had recovered from COVID-19. This chain links TRBV7-9 with TRBJ1-1; D gene ambiguous. This sample comprised CD4+ T cells from blood, cultured in vitro, obtained before SARS-CoV-2 vaccination. The CDR3 DNA is TGTGCCAGCAGCCCTTTGAGTTCTCGAGACACTGAAGCTTTCTTT. The encoded protein is CASSPLSSRDTEAFF. The full variable domain, in which reference TRBV7-9 and TRBJ1-1 provide the parts outside the CDR3, is DTGVSQNPRHKITKRGQNVTFRCDPISEHNRLYWYRQTLGQGPEFLTYFQNEAQLEKSRLLSDRFSAERPKGSFSTLEIQRTEQGDSAMYLCASSPLSSRDTEAFFGQGTRLTVV.